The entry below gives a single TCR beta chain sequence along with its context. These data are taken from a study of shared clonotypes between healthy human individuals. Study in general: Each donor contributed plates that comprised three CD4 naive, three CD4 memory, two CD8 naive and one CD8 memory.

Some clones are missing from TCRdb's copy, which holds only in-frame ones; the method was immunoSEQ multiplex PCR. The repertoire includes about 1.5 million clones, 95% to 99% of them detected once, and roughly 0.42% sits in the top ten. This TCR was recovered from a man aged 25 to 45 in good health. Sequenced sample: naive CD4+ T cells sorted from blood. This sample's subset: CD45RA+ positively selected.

The CDR3 sequence is CASRIPSGSTYEQYF. In DNA form, the CDR3 reads TGTGCCAGCAGGATACCTAGCGGGAGTACCTACGAGCAGTACTTC. This chain uses TRBV2 with TRBJ2-7; TRBD2 agrees at 10 bases. The CDR3 is 15 amino acids. The trim removed 6 bases at V and 2 bases at J, leaving 7 bases unmatched. Germline V lookup: CDR1 SNHLY, CDR2 FYNNEI.